This TCR beta chain was sequenced in a study of tumor and adjacent non-tumor tissue in lung cancer (dated by TCRdb to 2016 to 2018). Regarding the study in general: Patients with adenocarcinoma (12), squamous cell carcinoma (2) and small cell lung cancer (1) were included in the cohort. Among the roughly 15 patients, ages ranged from about 31 to 85 years, roughly ten were men and 5 were women, and disease was TNM stage I to III. Sequencing produced approximately 130 million productive TCRbeta reads in total, an average of about 4 million reads per sample. Bulk TCRbeta repertoires were compared between lung tumor tissue and matched distant non-tumor lung tissue obtained from fewer than 18 lung cancer patients. Fewer than 35 paired specimens, one tumor and one normal lung sample per patient, were profiled by TCRbeta CDR3 sequencing.

From the cysteine through the phenylalanine, the CDR3 covers 15 amino acids. Only CDR3 DNA is held: 45 bases, read in frame from base 1. Reading the germline V gene gives CDR1 SGHDT and CDR2 YYEEEE. In regard to this clonotype: Its antigen target is currently unknown. One base away lies a much larger clone, so this may be a sequencing read error.

Overall results and qualifications from the work: The top 100 clones accounted for a significantly larger cumulative portion of the repertoire in normal lung than in tumor tissue. Because peripheral blood was not sequenced, the blood TCRbeta repertoires of the lung cancer patients in the study went unexamined. Only 15 patients were included in the cohort, and the need for larger samples and more detailed clinical data was noted by the authors. Tumor tissue showed significantly greater TCR diversity (inverse Simpson) than normal lung tissue (431.37 vs 166.20, P = 0.0075, Mann-Whitney U test). The sequencing platform is not named in the methods, and unique molecular identifiers are not mentioned. Younger patients had significantly higher TCR diversity, and higher tumor TCR diversity was associated with shorter overall and disease-free survival.

To prepare the library, multiplex PCR was applied. The reads were generated on an Illumina HiSeq 2500. TCRbeta libraries were constructed through three rounds of nested PCR with primers (Table S4) according to protocols modified from ARM-PCR. Before sequencing, PCR products of 200-500 bp were cut from the gel and purified using the QIAquick gel extraction kit. Per the original workflow: Trimmomatic was used to clean the reads, FLASH was used to merge the reads into complete CDR3 sequences, and MiTCR was used to assign the reads to V(D)J germline segments. Clonal diversity was computed as the inverse Simpson's index with VDJtools. In-frame sequences without a premature stop codon were defined as productive reads. TCRdb passed the public sequencing reads through fastp at Q25 and MiXCR, retaining productive beta sequences. Under each unique CDR3 protein, matching rows form one entry showing the most common genes and DNA. These V and J calls derive from TCRdb rather than the authors' analysis. For this sample there are under 250,000 distinct CDR3 sequences; approximately 74% appear just once. The ten most abundant clones make up almost 25% of the sample.

RNA was extracted from bulk unsorted tissue and checked for quality with a NanoDrop ND-1000 and an Agilent 2100. Donors were newly diagnosed lung cancer patients admitted for thoracic surgery in China between August and November 2014, without prior chemotherapy. The study excluded patients who had received radiotherapy or chemotherapy before or who had another cancer at the same time. Pieces of surgical tissue measuring about 1-2 cm3 were kept in RNAlater solution and stored at -80 degrees C until use. The sequence was collected from a man in his 60s with non-small cell lung cancer. The chain is encoded by TRBV5-6 joined to TRBJ1-1; possibly the D gene is TRBD1, per 5 matching bases. The sequencing input was lung tumor tissue. The CDR3 amino acid sequence is: CVSSLGRRQHTEAFF. The nucleotide sequence reads as follows: TGTGTCAGCAGCTTGGGGCGGCGGCAGCACACTGAAGCTTTCTTT. Reference TRBV5-6 and TRBJ1-1 genes cover what lies past the CDR3, so the full variable domain is DAGVTQSPTHLIKTRGQQVTLRCSPKSGHDTVSWYQQALGQGPQFIFQYYEEEERQRGNFPDRFSGHQFPNYSSELNVNALLLGDSALYLCVSSLGRRQHTEAFFGQGTRLTVV.